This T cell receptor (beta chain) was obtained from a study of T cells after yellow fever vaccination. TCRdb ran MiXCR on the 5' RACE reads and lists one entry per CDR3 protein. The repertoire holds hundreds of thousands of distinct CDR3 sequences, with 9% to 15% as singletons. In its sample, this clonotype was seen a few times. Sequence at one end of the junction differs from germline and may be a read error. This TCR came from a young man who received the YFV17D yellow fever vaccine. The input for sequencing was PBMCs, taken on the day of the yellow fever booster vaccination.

The CDR3 bases are TGTGCCAGCAGCTTATCAGTTATGGAGCTGGTCTTT. Protein product: CASSLSVMELVF. This rearrangement joins TRBV11-2 to TRBJ1-1; D uncertain. Germline CDR1 and CDR2: SGHAT and FQNNGV. CDR3 length equals 12 residues.